Listed below are T cell receptor beta chains from one sample, sequenced in a study of post-analysis software for immune sequencing data. Each CDR3 protein is one row after TCRdb ran MiXCR on the PCR reads. This table holds around 710,000 distinct CDR3 sequences, around 46% found once. Source material: blood. All receptors come from a girl aged 5 to 17 with multiple sclerosis. Both conserved end residues are part of each CDR3. The order of the fields is D gene, clone size, J gene, V gene, CDR3 protein, CDR3 DNA. The D gene is left open where the match is weak. Size is stated for part of the rows, as once, few or many counts, or as a class when the clone is expanded.

d_call: -; clone_size: -; j_call: TRBJ2-3; v_call: TRBV27; cdr3_aa: CASSLSSLSTDTQYF; cdr3_nt: TGTGCCAGCAGTTTATCGAGCCTTAGCACAGATACGCAGTATTTT
d_call: -; clone_size: few; j_call: TRBJ2-1; v_call: TRBV4-2; cdr3_aa: CASSQEYEQFF; cdr3_nt: TGTGCCAGCAGCCAAGAGTATGAGCAGTTCTTC
d_call: -; clone_size: -; j_call: TRBJ2-3; v_call: TRBV7-2; cdr3_aa: CASSLDWLAPDTQYF; cdr3_nt: TGTGCCAGCAGCTTAGACTGGCTAGCTCCAGATACGCAGTATTTT
d_call: -; clone_size: few; j_call: TRBJ2-2; v_call: TRBV9; cdr3_aa: CASSTRGTVTGELFF; cdr3_nt: TGTGCCAGCAGCACGCGCGGGACTGTCACCGGGGAGCTGTTTTTT
d_call: TRBD2; clone_size: -; j_call: TRBJ2-1; v_call: TRBV24-1; cdr3_aa: CATSERGVSYNEQFF; cdr3_nt: TGTGCCACCAGTGAACGGGGGGTCTCCTACAATGAGCAGTTCTTC
d_call: -; clone_size: -; j_call: TRBJ2-1; v_call: TRBV5-1; cdr3_aa: CASSRDGGAYNEQFF; cdr3_nt: TGCGCCAGCAGCCGGGATGGTGGGGCCTACAATGAGCAGTTCTTC
d_call: TRBD2; clone_size: few; j_call: TRBJ2-7; v_call: TRBV27; cdr3_aa: CASSLRAGANYEQYF; cdr3_nt: TGTGCCAGCAGTTTACGTGCGGGAGCGAACTACGAGCAGTACTTC
d_call: TRBD2; clone_size: -; j_call: TRBJ2-1; v_call: TRBV6-1; cdr3_aa: CASSDGTRRDFTGEQFF; cdr3_nt: TGTGCCAGCAGTGATGGGACTAGGCGGGATTTTACCGGTGAGCAGTTCTTC
d_call: -; clone_size: -; j_call: TRBJ1-3; v_call: TRBV12-3/TRBV12-4; cdr3_aa: CASSTWEISGNTIYF; cdr3_nt: TGTGCCAGCAGTACTTGGGAGATCTCTGGAAACACCATATATTTT
d_call: -; clone_size: few; j_call: TRBJ2-5; v_call: TRBV3-1; cdr3_aa: CASSQEITGPQETQYF; cdr3_nt: TGTGCCAGCAGCCAAGAAATAACAGGCCCACAAGAGACCCAGTACTTC
d_call: TRBD1; clone_size: -; j_call: TRBJ2-5; v_call: TRBV12-3/TRBV12-4; cdr3_aa: CASSRATGRLSNEQYF; cdr3_nt: TGTGCCAGCAGTCGGGCGACAGGGCGTCTTTCCAATGAGCAGTACTTC
d_call: -; clone_size: -; j_call: TRBJ2-7; v_call: TRBV7-6; cdr3_aa: CASSLETSYEQYF; cdr3_nt: TGTGCCAGCAGCTTGGAAACCTCCTACGAGCAGTACTTC
d_call: -; clone_size: -; j_call: TRBJ2-5; v_call: TRBV12-3/TRBV12-4; cdr3_aa: CASSLMGRQTQYF; cdr3_nt: TGTGCCAGCAGTTTGATGGGGAGGCAGACCCAGTACTTC
d_call: TRBD2; clone_size: -; j_call: TRBJ2-1; v_call: TRBV12-3/TRBV12-4; cdr3_aa: CASTPSGKGNEQFF; cdr3_nt: TGTGCCAGCACCCCTAGCGGGAAGGGGAATGAGCAGTTCTTC
d_call: TRBD1; clone_size: few; j_call: TRBJ2-5; v_call: TRBV4-1; cdr3_aa: CASSQEASGTGETQYF; cdr3_nt: TGCGCCAGCAGCCAAGAAGCTTCCGGGACAGGGGAGACCCAGTACTTC
d_call: -; clone_size: few; j_call: TRBJ2-1; v_call: TRBV10-2; cdr3_aa: CASSEFPRNEQFF; cdr3_nt: TGCGCCAGCAGTGAGTTCCCACGCAATGAGCAGTTCTTC
d_call: TRBD1; clone_size: few; j_call: TRBJ2-7; v_call: TRBV7-8; cdr3_aa: CASSFDMGQVWSQYF; cdr3_nt: TGTGCCAGCAGCTTCGATATGGGACAGGTCTGGAGCCAGTACTTC
d_call: TRBD1; clone_size: many; j_call: TRBJ1-1; v_call: TRBV20-1; cdr3_aa: CSATRTGGQLNTEAFF; cdr3_nt: TGCAGTGCTACCCGTACAGGGGGCCAACTGAACACTGAAGCTTTCTTT
d_call: -; clone_size: -; j_call: TRBJ2-5; v_call: TRBV11-1; cdr3_aa: CASSRLTRGEETQYF; cdr3_nt: TGTGCCAGCAGCCGACTGACGCGGGGCGAAGAGACCCAGTACTTC
d_call: TRBD2; clone_size: -; j_call: TRBJ2-1; v_call: TRBV28; cdr3_aa: CASLVSAGGYNEQFF; cdr3_nt: TGTGCCAGCCTCGTGTCAGCGGGGGGGTACAATGAGCAGTTCTTC
d_call: -; clone_size: -; j_call: TRBJ2-3; v_call: TRBV6-1; cdr3_aa: CASSELVGATDTQYF; cdr3_nt: TGTGCCAGCAGTGAACTAGTGGGGGCGACAGATACGCAGTATTTT
d_call: -; clone_size: -; j_call: TRBJ2-7; v_call: TRBV4-3; cdr3_aa: CASSQAQDTSYEQYF; cdr3_nt: TGCGCCAGCAGCCAAGCCCAGGACACTTCCTACGAGCAGTACTTC
d_call: -; clone_size: -; j_call: TRBJ2-5; v_call: TRBV29-1; cdr3_aa: CSARPEGKETQYF; cdr3_nt: TGCAGCGCAAGACCAGAGGGGAAAGAGACCCAGTACTTC
d_call: TRBD1; clone_size: -; j_call: TRBJ2-7; v_call: TRBV12-3/TRBV12-4; cdr3_aa: CASSVTGARYEQYF; cdr3_nt: TGTGCCAGCAGTGTGACAGGGGCGAGGTACGAGCAGTACTTC
d_call: -; clone_size: few; j_call: TRBJ2-7; v_call: TRBV7-9; cdr3_aa: CASSYRISYEQYF; cdr3_nt: TGTGCCAGCAGTTACAGGATCTCTTACGAGCAGTACTTC
d_call: TRBD2; clone_size: -; j_call: TRBJ2-3; v_call: TRBV28; cdr3_aa: CASSPSPWREGRHTQYF; cdr3_nt: TGTGCCAGCAGTCCATCACCCTGGCGGGAGGGCCGGCATACGCAGTATTTT
d_call: TRBD2; clone_size: once; j_call: TRBJ2-4; v_call: TRBV3-1; cdr3_aa: CASSQVRVAGTTREQYF; cdr3_nt: TGTGCCAGCAGCCAAGTTAGGGTAGCGGGCACCACCCGGGAGCAGTACTTC
d_call: TRBD1; clone_size: -; j_call: TRBJ2-3; v_call: TRBV4-3; cdr3_aa: CASSQGGTGLTDTQYF; cdr3_nt: TGCGCCAGCAGCCAAGGGGGGACAGGCCTCACAGATACGCAGTATTTT
d_call: -; clone_size: -; j_call: TRBJ2-5; v_call: TRBV19; cdr3_aa: CASSPNREGETQYF; cdr3_nt: TGTGCCAGTAGTCCCAACAGGGAGGGAGAGACCCAGTACTTC
d_call: -; clone_size: -; j_call: TRBJ2-3; v_call: TRBV20-1; cdr3_aa: CSAPGVAINTDTQYF; cdr3_nt: TGCAGTGCCCCCGGTGTGGCGATAAACACAGATACGCAGTATTTT
d_call: TRBD2; clone_size: few; j_call: TRBJ2-7; v_call: TRBV20-1; cdr3_aa: CSAIRTRSSYEQYF; cdr3_nt: TGCAGTGCTATCCGGACTAGATCTTCCTACGAGCAGTACTTC
d_call: -; clone_size: few; j_call: TRBJ2-7; v_call: TRBV6-5; cdr3_aa: CASSYRGPYEQYF; cdr3_nt: TGTGCCAGCAGTTACCGGGGGCCCTACGAGCAGTACTTC
d_call: TRBD2; clone_size: -; j_call: TRBJ2-7; v_call: TRBV28; cdr3_aa: CASRLAPYEQYF; cdr3_nt: TGTGCCAGCAGACTAGCGCCTTACGAGCAGTACTTC
d_call: -; clone_size: few; j_call: TRBJ1-2; v_call: TRBV7-9; cdr3_aa: CASSLAGHIYGYTF; cdr3_nt: TGTGCCAGCAGCTTAGCAGGACACATCTATGGCTACACCTTC
d_call: -; clone_size: few; j_call: TRBJ1-2; v_call: TRBV29-1; cdr3_aa: CSVDGSSGLHGYTF; cdr3_nt: TGCAGCGTTGACGGGTCATCCGGGCTGCATGGCTACACCTTC
d_call: -; clone_size: -; j_call: TRBJ2-7; v_call: TRBV27; cdr3_aa: CASSLSGRLSYEQYF; cdr3_nt: TGTGCCAGCAGTTTATCGGGACGCCTAAGCTACGAGCAGTACTTC
d_call: TRBD2; clone_size: -; j_call: TRBJ2-7; v_call: TRBV20-1; cdr3_aa: CSARDGRSYEQYF; cdr3_nt: TGCAGTGCTAGAGACGGGAGGTCCTACGAGCAGTACTTC
d_call: -; clone_size: -; j_call: TRBJ2-7; v_call: TRBV10-3; cdr3_aa: CAIKRGGSHDQQYF; cdr3_nt: TGTGCCATCAAGAGAGGGGGTAGTCACGATCAGCAGTACTTC
d_call: TRBD2; clone_size: -; j_call: TRBJ2-1; v_call: TRBV28; cdr3_aa: CASSFQPPRESHNEQFF; cdr3_nt: TGTGCCAGCAGTTTTCAACCCCCGCGGGAGTCCCACAATGAGCAGTTCTTC
d_call: -; clone_size: once; j_call: TRBJ1-5; v_call: TRBV24-1; cdr3_aa: CATSDPPDNQPQHF; cdr3_nt: TGTGCCACCAGTGACCCTCCCGACAATCAGCCCCAGCATTTT
d_call: -; clone_size: -; j_call: TRBJ1-2; v_call: TRBV9; cdr3_aa: CASSVGGDSTDRNYGYTF; cdr3_nt: TGTGCCAGCAGCGTAGGCGGGGACTCAACCGATCGCAACTATGGCTACACCTTC
d_call: -; clone_size: -; j_call: TRBJ2-6; v_call: TRBV5-6; cdr3_aa: CASTGTPVRSGANVLTF; cdr3_nt: TGTGCCAGCACCGGGACACCGGTTCGCTCTGGGGCCAACGTCCTGACTTTC
d_call: TRBD1; clone_size: few; j_call: TRBJ1-2; v_call: TRBV12-3/TRBV12-4; cdr3_aa: CASLARRQGTYGYTF; cdr3_nt: TGTGCCAGCCTAGCACGCCGACAGGGCACCTATGGCTACACCTTC
d_call: -; clone_size: -; j_call: TRBJ1-1; v_call: TRBV3-1; cdr3_aa: CASTDMNTEAFF; cdr3_nt: TGTGCCAGCACCGATATGAACACTGAAGCTTTCTTT
d_call: -; clone_size: -; j_call: TRBJ2-1; v_call: TRBV9; cdr3_aa: CASSGSPYNEQFF; cdr3_nt: TGTGCCAGCAGCGGAAGCCCCTACAATGAGCAGTTCTTC
d_call: TRBD2; clone_size: few; j_call: TRBJ2-5; v_call: TRBV29-1; cdr3_aa: CSGTGTSGIGETQYF; cdr3_nt: TGCAGCGGTACCGGGACTAGCGGGATCGGAGAGACCCAGTACTTC
d_call: TRBD2; clone_size: once; j_call: TRBJ2-3; v_call: TRBV9; cdr3_aa: CASTTGTSGSKQYF; cdr3_nt: TGTGCCAGCACTACCGGGACTAGCGGGAGCAAGCAGTATTTT
d_call: TRBD1; clone_size: -; j_call: TRBJ2-5; v_call: TRBV20-1; cdr3_aa: CSARQGRETQYF; cdr3_nt: TGCAGTGCGAGACAGGGCAGGGAGACCCAGTACTTC